These 7 T cell receptor beta chains originate from one sample sequenced in a study of radiotherapy plus CTLA-4 blockade in lung cancer. Libraries were prepared by immunoSEQ multiplex PCR; TCRdb keeps only in-frame clonotypes and omits some of them. The sample carries roughly 25,000 clones, about 73% recorded once. This material consisted of peripheral blood, taken from a patient treated with radiotherapy plus ipilimumab. These receptors came from a human donor with non-small cell lung cancer who had stable disease on radiotherapy plus ipilimumab.

This clone was observed once. V usage is TRBV27 and J usage is TRBJ2-2, with TRBD2 matching 8 bases. The germline V gene has CDR1 MNHEY and CDR2 SMNVEV (reference sequence). V was pared by 6 bases and J by 4 bases, with 7 bases of the junction left unmatched. The CDR3 has 15 amino acids. The CDR3 loop is CASSRSGSVTGELFF. CDR3 DNA: TGTGCCAGCAGCAGAAGCGGGAGCGTCACCGGGGAGCTGTTTTTT.

This clone appeared a few times. The rearrangement uses TRBV18 and TRBJ2-6; tentatively, D is TRBD1 (7 bases). The CDR3 sequence is 20 residues long. Germline V lookup: CDR1 KGHSH, CDR2 LQKENI. V dropped 6 bases and J dropped 0 bases, with 24 bases sitting between them. In DNA form, the CDR3 reads TGTGCCAGCTCCCAAGAGCAGCGGGCAGGGGGAGACTCTGGGGCCAACGTCCTGACTTTC. Amino acids: CASSQEQRAGGDSGANVLTF.

This sequence joins TRBV18 and TRBJ2-3; D remains ambiguous. The germline V gene has CDR1 KGHSH and CDR2 LQKENI. Deletions cut 2 bases from V and 0 bases from J, with 15 bases between. CDR3 length equals 17 residues. The CDR3 is CASSPIPPASSTDTQYF. The CDR3 DNA is TGTGCCAGCTCACCAATCCCCCCCGCCAGTAGCACAGATACGCAGTATTTT.

The chain combines TRBV2 with TRBJ2-7, with D possibly being TRBD2 (5 bases). The CDR3 runs 16 residues. Trimming stripped 1 base from V and 3 bases from J, with 16 bases between. Germline V gene sequence: CDR1 SNHLY, CDR2 FYNNEI. CDR3 sequence reads: CASSEVVPGGLYEQYF. CDR3 nucleotide sequence: TGTGCCAGCAGTGAAGTGGTACCTGGAGGACTCTACGAGCAGTACTTC.

This clone has just one count. This rearrangement joins TRBV28 to TRBJ2-5; perhaps D is TRBD1 or TRBD2 (5 bases each). Germline V gene lookup returns CDR1 MDHEN and CDR2 SYDVKM. The V and J ends lost 2 bases and 2 bases respectively, with 9 bases between them. The CDR3 runs to 14 residues. CDR3 amino acids: CASSLPGRQETQYF. The CDR3 DNA is TGTGCCAGCAGTTTACCGGGGCGACAAGAGACCCAGTACTTC.

The chain uses TRBV5-1 and TRBJ2-6; TRBD2 is a possible D gene (5 bases). CDR3 length: 15 residues. CDR1 is SGHRS, CDR2 YFSETQ, per germline. The V and J ends lost 3 bases and 4 bases respectively, with 11 bases between them. Here the CDR3 reads CASSSLATGANVLTF. The CDR3 nucleotides are TGCGCCAGCAGCTCCTTAGCGACCGGGGCCAACGTCCTGACTTTC.

The V gene is TRBV11-3, the J gene TRBJ2-7, with 7 positions matching TRBD1. The CDR3 consists of 13 residues. J was trimmed by 7 bases and V by 5 bases; bases with no gene match: 8. Germline V CDR1 and CDR2: SGHNT, YENEEA. CDR3: CASSPWTGLEQYF. The CDR3 region has the DNA TGTGCCAGCAGCCCATGGACAGGTCTGGAGCAGTACTTC.